This T cell receptor beta chain was found in a study of T-cell memory formation after mild COVID-19. This CDR3 contains 17 residues. In germline, CDR1 is MNHEY, CDR2 SMNVEV (reference sequence). V was shortened by 6 bases and J by 2 bases, with 20 bases between the two germline ends. This clonotype was counted ten times or more. Its antigen is still unknown. Study-level findings and limits: Clones that contracted from day 15 to 85 had balanced CD4/CD8; later expanders were CD4+ biased. The appearance of some responding clones in pre-infection memory suggested that cross-reactive memory joined. For second-wave clones that peaked at day 37, SARS-CoV-2 specificity went unverified.

Amplification by 5'RACE using constant-segment primers produced TCR alpha and TCR beta cDNA libraries that carried sample barcodes and UMIs. TCRdb re-derived calls from the 5' RACE reads in MiXCR, one entry per CDR3 protein. The table has roughly 190,000 distinct CDR3 sequences, about 10% seen once. The clonotype was recovered from a young man who had mild COVID-19 (a few samples of this study predate the infection). Cell type and time point are not known. V is TRBV27 and J is TRBJ2-1, with D maybe TRBD1 (5 bases). The sample consisted of PBMCs or a T cell subset sorted from them (not recorded which). The CDR3 nucleotides are TGTGCCAGCAGCTATCGACCGGCGGAAGGGGCCTACAATGAGCAGTTCTTC. It translates to CASSYRPAEGAYNEQFF.